This is a list of T cell receptor beta chains from one sample in a study of blood T cell repertoires in COVID-19. Measured with immunoSEQ multiplex PCR; TCRdb has only the in-frame clones, and not every one. The top ten clones hold around 30% of a sample with under 85,000 clones, around 80% of them seen once. Sequencing used peripheral blood. The receptors here all came from a woman older than 75 with active or convalescent COVID-19. Both conserved end residues are part of each CDR3. A D gene is named only where the DNA matches it firmly. Clone size appears in some rows only: once, few, many, or a class for an expanded clone.

j_call d_call v_call clone_size cdr3_nt cdr3_aa
TRBJ1-4 . TRBV2 . TGTGCCAGCAGTTTTAGACAGGCCGCAGGGGAAAAACTGTTTTTT CASSFRQAAGEKLFF
TRBJ1-2 TRBD1 TRBV27 . TGTGCCAGCAGTGGTCTGGGACAGGGGGCCAACTATGGCTACACCTTC CASSGLGQGANYGYTF
TRBJ1-3 TRBD1 TRBV15 . TGTGCCACCAGCAAGGACAGGATCTCTGGAAACACCATATATTTT CATSKDRISGNTIYF
TRBJ1-6 . TRBV4-3 . TGCGCCAGCAGCCCCGAGCAGGGGAGTTCACCCCTCCACTTT CASSPEQGSSPLHF
TRBJ2-3 TRBD2 TRBV6-2/TRBV6-3 . TGTGCCAGCAGTGCTAGCGGGGCCTTCACAGATACGCAGTATTTT CASSASGAFTDTQYF
TRBJ2-5 TRBD2 TRBV30 . TGTGCCTGGAGTGTACGAGGGTTCCTAGCGGGGGCTCAAGAGACCCAGTACTTC CAWSVRGFLAGAQETQYF
TRBJ1-1 TRBD1 TRBV4-1 . TGCGCCAGCAGCCCGGGGACAGGGGGCATCGCTGAAGCTTTCTTT CASSPGTGGIAEAFF
TRBJ2-5 TRBD1 TRBV28 many TGTGCCAGCAGACTCCCCTCGACAGGGGAAGAGACCCAGTACTTC CASRLPSTGEETQYF
TRBJ2-5 . TRBV15 . TGTGCCACCAGCGAGGGACTGCAACAAGAGACCCAGTACTTC CATSEGLQQETQYF
TRBJ1-1 . TRBV6-6 . TGTGCCAGCAGTTACTTTACAGGGCGGACTGAAGCTTTCTTT CASSYFTGRTEAFF
TRBJ1-1 . TRBV15 . TGTGCCACCAGCAGAGATTATACGGTTATGAACACTGAAGCTTTCTTT CATSRDYTVMNTEAFF
TRBJ1-5 . TRBV5-6 few TGTGCCAGCAGCTCGGGTAAAGTCGGGGGCAATCAGCCCCAGCATTTT CASSSGKVGGNQPQHF
TRBJ2-7 . TRBV24-1 . TGTGCCACCAGTGATTTCCAAGGACAGGAGCAGTACTTC CATSDFQGQEQYF
TRBJ1-3 . TRBV12-3/TRBV12-4 . TGTGCCAGCATCCCGGGGTGGGGAAACACCATATATTTT CASIPGWGNTIYF
TRBJ2-7 TRBD2 TRBV2 . TGTGCCAGCAGAATGACTAGCGGGGGAGCCTACGAGCAGTACTTC CASRMTSGGAYEQYF
TRBJ2-2 . TRBV7-7 few TGTGCTAGCAGCTTAAGTCCAACGGCGGGCGGGGAGCTGTTTTTT CASSLSPTAGGELFF
TRBJ2-3 . TRBV7-2 . TGTGCCAGCAGCTTCAAGCCTCGCGATACGCAGTATTTT CASSFKPRDTQYF
TRBJ2-3 TRBD1 TRBV28 . TGTGCCAGCACATCCTTGACAGGGGATAGCACAGATACGCAGTATTTT CASTSLTGDSTDTQYF
TRBJ1-5 TRBD1 TRBV7-9 . TGTGCCAGCAGCTTAGTATTAAGCGGGACAGGGGATCAGCCCCAGCATTTT CASSLVLSGTGDQPQHF
TRBJ2-3 . TRBV15 . TGTGCCACCAGCAGAGCAGGCGCGAGCACAGATACGCAGTATTTT CATSRAGASTDTQYF
TRBJ2-7 TRBD1 TRBV5-4 . TGTGCCAGCAGCTTGGCCGGGACAGGGTCCGAGCAGTACTTC CASSLAGTGSEQYF
TRBJ2-7 . TRBV5-1 . TGCGCCAGCAGCTTGGGGCGGGCCTACGAGCAGTACTTC CASSLGRAYEQYF
TRBJ1-6 . TRBV6-2/TRBV6-3 . TGTGCCAGCAGTTATCAAAGCGGTTATAATTCACCCCTCCACTTT CASSYQSGYNSPLHF
TRBJ1-4 TRBD1 TRBV3-1/TRBV3-2 few TGTGCCAGCAGCCAATCCCGGGACAGTGAAAAACTGTTTTTT CASSQSRDSEKLFF
TRBJ2-3 . TRBV7-3 . TGTGCCAGCAGCTCTACTGGCGGGGCAGATACGCAGTATTTT CASSSTGGADTQYF
TRBJ1-2 TRBD1 TRBV2 . TGTGCCAGCAAGGAAGACAGGGCCCGGTGGGGGGTTGGCTACACCTTC CASKEDRARWGVGYTF
TRBJ2-1 TRBD2 TRBV7-8 . TGTGCCAGCAGCTTAGATCAGCGGGGGGCGTCGGATGAGCAGTTCTTC CASSLDQRGASDEQFF
TRBJ1-2 TRBD1 TRBV5-4 once TGTGCCAGCGGAGACAGGGCGTACTATGGCTACACCTTC CASGDRAYYGYTF
TRBJ1-5 TRBD1 TRBV28 once TGTGCCAGCAGCCATGGGACAGGGAGACAGCCCCAGCATTTT CASSHGTGRQPQHF
TRBJ1-2 . TRBV7-2 . TGTGCCAGCAGCTTTGACTGGAAAACTAACTATGGCTACACCTTC CASSFDWKTNYGYTF